This entry lists 9 T cell receptor beta chains sequenced from one sample in a study of tumor and adjacent non-tumor tissue in lung cancer. Three rounds of nested PCR, following a modified ARM-PCR protocol, produced the TCRbeta library. TCRdb recomputed calls from the multiplex PCR reads with MiXCR, one row per CDR3 protein. Among 84,000 or so distinct CDR3 sequences listed, roughly three fifths were seen once. This sample's RNA came from whole unsorted tissue. Input material: lung tumor tissue. The source is a man aged 65-85 years with non-small cell lung cancer.

This clonotype was found a few times. One end of the junction varies from germline; a read error may be responsible. The gene calls are TRBV5-6 and TRBJ2-3; a weak D match, TRBD2 (5 bases). The CDR3 runs 11 residues. CDR1 SGHDT and CDR2 YYEEEE come from the germline V gene. CDR3 sequence (DNA): TGTGTCAGCAGCCTCCGGGATATGCAGTATTTT. It specifies CVSSLRDMQYF. The full variable domain, completed using reference TRBV5-6 and TRBJ2-3, is DAGVTQSPTHLIKTRGQQVTLRCSPKSGHDTVSWYQQALGQGPQFIFQYYEEEERQRGNFPDRFSGHQFPNYSSELNVNALLLGDSALYLCVSSLRDMQYFGPGTRLTVL.

Comment on this clonotype: A much larger clone differs by one base, so this may be a read error. The J gene is TRBJ2-3, the V gene TRBV6-6, with D perhaps TRBD2 (6 bases). CDR1 is MNHNY and CDR2 is SVGAGI in the germline V gene (reference sequence). The CDR3 totals 14 residues. V was clipped by 7 bases and J by 2 bases, with 13 bases between them. CDR3 DNA: TGTGCCAGCATCTTTAGCGGTAACACAGATACGCAGTATTTT. This sequence encodes CASIFSGNTDTQYF.

A remark on this clonotype: A much more abundant neighbour one base away suggests this may be a read error. The chain joins TRBV10-3 to TRBJ2-7; D is possibly TRBD2 (6 bases). This CDR3 comprises 13 residues. Germline CDR1 ENHRY, CDR2 SYGVKD. The CDR3 is CANAASVSGEEYF. DNA of the CDR3: TGTGCCAACGCTGCTAGCGTTTCGGGCGAGGAGTACTTC.

V usage is TRBV11-2 and J usage is TRBJ2-7; TRBD2 is a possible D gene (5 bases). V lost 9 bases and J lost 4, with 16 bases in between. Germline CDR1 and CDR2: SGHAT and FQNNGV. This CDR3 region has 13 residues. CDR3: CASSPGMLYEQYF. CDR3 coding DNA: TGTGCCAGTAGCCCCGGGATGCTTTACGAGCAGTACTTC.

Worth noting for this clonotype: One end of the junction varies from germline; a read error may be responsible. This chain joins TRBV10-1 and TRBJ2-2; TRBD1 matches 7 bases. Germline V lookup: CDR1 WNHNN, CDR2 SYGVQD (reference sequence). The CDR3 is 14 amino acids. The CDR3 bases are TGCACCAGCAGTGTAGGGGGCGACACCGGGGAGCTGTTTTTT. Translating it yields CTSSVGGDTGELFF.

This clonotype was seen a few times. V and J are TRBV5-1 and TRBJ1-5; D is undetermined. V dropped 1 base and J dropped 2 bases, with 10 bases sitting between them. The CDR3 is 15 amino acids. The germline V gene has CDR1 SGHRS and CDR2 YFSETQ. This CDR3 reads CASSLTSGGNQPQHF. In DNA form, the CDR3 reads TGCGCCAGCAGCTTGACGTCAGGAGGCAATCAGCCCCAGCATTTT.

This clonotype was detected only a few times. A much larger clone sits a single nucleotide away, making a read error possible. This chain uses TRBV4-1 with TRBJ2-1, with D possibly TRBD2 on 6 matching bases. Germline V gives CDR1 MGHRA, CDR2 YSYEKL. V lost 11 bases and J 5 bases, leaving 16 bases between the germline ends. CDR3 length: 13 amino acids. The CDR3: CAGQRGLDNEQFF. CDR3 nucleotides: TGCGCCGGCCAGAGGGGACTGGACAATGAGCAGTTCTTC.

Regarding this clonotype: An end of the junction does not agree with germline; a read error may underlie this. This chain uses TRBV28 with TRBJ2-3; 7 nucleotides match TRBD1. Looked up from germline, CDR1 is MDHEN and CDR2 is SYDVKM. This CDR3 spans 14 amino acids. The CDR3 DNA is TGTGCCAGCAGCCGACAGGGATTAACAGATATGCAGTATTTT. Encoded protein: CASSRQGLTDMQYF.

Many counts were recorded for this clonotype. This chain links TRBV5-1 with TRBJ2-3; D not resolved. The ends were cut back, 3 bases at V and 5 bases at J, with 13 bases in the middle. This CDR3 is 14 amino acids long. Germline values: CDR1 SGHRS, CDR2 YFSETQ. Here the CDR3 DNA reads TGCGCCAGCAGCTCGATCACCACCGGAGATACGCAGTATTTT. It specifies CASSSITTGDTQYF. Full variable domain (rest looked up from reference TRBV5-1 and TRBJ2-3): KAGVTQTPRYLIKTRGQQVTLSCSPISGHRSVSWYQQTPGQGLQFLFEYFSETQRNKGNFPGRFSGRQFSNSRSEMNVSTLELGDSALYLCASSSITTGDTQYFGPGTRLTVL.